The sequence of this T cell receptor beta chain was determined in a study of response to subunit inactivated influenza vaccine. Study conclusions and caveats: That few new T cells are recruited by each seasonal influenza vaccination was the authors' suggestion.

This clonotype has more than one count but fewer than ten. Its antigen is still unknown. The CDR3 is 17 amino acids. Trimming removed 0 bases at V and 0 bases at J, with 12 bases between. Germline V gene data show CDR1 as LGHNA and CDR2 as YSLEER. TCRdb reprocessed the RT-PCR reads via MiXCR and lists one record per CDR3 protein. The sample contains about 570,000 distinct CDR3 sequences, about 10% of which appear only once. The same data also went into a second study, on T cells expressing NK-cell markers. Per that study: Synthesis of TCR beta cDNA relied on 5'RACE template switching carrying UMIs. All TCR beta repertoires analysed originated from sorted CD3+CD56+NKG2C+, CD3+CD56+NKG2C- and CD3+CD56-NKG2C+ T cells. Just one sequenced donor of eight was HCMV-seronegative, while seven were seropositive. A range of about 1.0-8% of CD8+ T cells consisted of dominant NKG2C+ clonotypes in roughly 6 donors.

The sequencing here drew on PBMCs from blood, taken on the day of vaccination. The sequence was obtained from a man aged 50 or older who received an inactivated influenza vaccine. The chain uses TRBV4-3 and TRBJ1-3; D is perhaps TRBD1 (5 bases). The DNA of the CDR3 is TGCGCCAGCAGCCAAGATCAATGGGACCCCTCTGGAAACACCATATATTTT. It yields the protein CASSQDQWDPSGNTIYF.